The rows below give T cell receptor beta chains drawn from one sample of a study of OX40 agonist ivuxolimab in advanced cancers. The assay was immunoSEQ multiplex PCR, and TCRdb's table has in-frame clones only and misses some. The sample holds fewer than 90,000 clones, about nine tenths seen once. Here the sequenced sample was CD4+ or CD8+ T cells sorted from blood, taken in a trial of the OX40 agonist ivuxolimab. All receptors derive from an adult with an advanced solid tumor such as melanoma, head and neck, liver or kidney cancer. Both conserved end residues are part of each CDR3. Fields, in order: clone size, D gene, J gene, V gene, CDR3 DNA, CDR3 protein. D genes are given only for firm matches. Only part of the rows carry a size: once, few, many, or a class if the clone is expanded.

NA | NA | TRBJ1-2 | TRBV7-9 | TGTGCCAGCAGCTTAGCAGAACTCGATGGCTACACCTTC | CASSLAELDGYTF
NA | NA | TRBJ2-3 | TRBV13 | TGTGCCAGCAGCACTGGGCCGGACACAGATACGCAGTATTTT | CASSTGPDTDTQYF
NA | NA | TRBJ1-2 | TRBV18 | TGTGCCAGCTCACCCAAACAGGGTCGGGACTATGGCTACACCTTC | CASSPKQGRDYGYTF
few | TRBD1 | TRBJ1-6 | TRBV7-2 | TGTGCCAGCAGCTTGCTACAGGGGGCAGGGTCACCCCTCCACTTT | CASSLLQGAGSPLHF
NA | NA | TRBJ1-5 | TRBV30 | TGTGCCTGGAGCCCCGACCGGGGGGGAAGCAATCAGCCCCAGCATTTT | CAWSPDRGGSNQPQHF
NA | TRBD1 | TRBJ2-7 | TRBV4-1 | TGCGCCAGCAGCCGCATCTTGGGACAGGGAACTTACGAGCAGTACTTC | CASSRILGQGTYEQYF
NA | NA | TRBJ2-2 | TRBV7-2 | TGTGCCAGCAGCGAATCAGGACTTCCCACCGGGGAGCTGTTTTTT | CASSESGLPTGELFF
NA | NA | TRBJ1-4 | TRBV5-1 | TGCGCCAGCAGCCCCCGGGGGAATACTAATGAAAAACTGTTTTTT | CASSPRGNTNEKLFF
once | NA | TRBJ1-4 | TRBV19 | TGTGCCACCCTGGACCTTAATGAAAAACTGTTTTTT | CATLDLNEKLFF
NA | NA | TRBJ1-1 | TRBV7-8 | TGTGCCAGCAGCCCGGGACCTTATGAGGCTTTCTTT | CASSPGPYEAFF
once | NA | TRBJ1-5 | TRBV6-5 | TGTGCCAGCAGGGTCGGACTGACTAGCAATCAGCCCCAGCATTTT | CASRVGLTSNQPQHF
NA | TRBD2 | TRBJ2-7 | TRBV4-2 | TGTGCCAGCAGCCAAGCGGCTAGCGGGAGTTACGAGCAGTACTTC | CASSQAASGSYEQYF
NA | NA | TRBJ2-6 | TRBV9 | TGTGCCAGCAGCGTAGGACATCTCTCTGGGGCCAACGTCCTGACTTTC | CASSVGHLSGANVLTF
NA | TRBD1 | TRBJ2-5 | TRBV30 | TGTGCCTGGGGGACTGGACAGGGCGGAGAGACCCAGTACTTC | CAWGTGQGGETQYF
NA | NA | TRBJ1-1 | TRBV5-4 | TGTGCCAGCAGCGACGGTTCCAATACTGAAGCTTTCTTT | CASSDGSNTEAFF
NA | NA | TRBJ1-2 | TRBV5-1 | TGCGCCAGCAGCTATATCGGGACATCCTATGGCTACACCTTC | CASSYIGTSYGYTF
NA | TRBD2 | TRBJ2-5 | TRBV11-3 | TGTGCCAGCAGCCCTAGCGGGGAGGGGAAGACCCAGTACTTC | CASSPSGEGKTQYF
once | NA | TRBJ2-4 | TRBV19 | TGTGCCAGTAGTATAGATCGGGGCCGAGAGAACATTCAGTACTTC | CASSIDRGRENIQYF
few | TRBD1 | TRBJ1-2 | TRBV10-3 | TGTGCCATCAGTGACTCCGGGACAGCTAACTATGGCTACACCTTC | CAISDSGTANYGYTF
few | TRBD2 | TRBJ2-4 | TRBV15 | TGTGCCACCAGCACGAGGCTAGCGGGAGGGCCTAGCAAAAACATTCAGTACTTC | CATSTRLAGGPSKNIQYF
NA | NA | TRBJ2-1 | TRBV7-7 | TGTGCCAGCAGCCAGGACTTTGCCAATGAGCAGTTCTTC | CASSQDFANEQFF
NA | TRBD1 | TRBJ2-3 | TRBV7-9 | TGTGCCAGCAGTCCCCGGACAGGTTACACAGATACGCAGTATTTT | CASSPRTGYTDTQYF
few | NA | TRBJ2-7 | TRBV10-1 | TGCGCCAGCAGTGAGGCAGGGACCTACGAGCAGTACTTC | CASSEAGTYEQYF
NA | NA | TRBJ2-1 | TRBV7-2 | TGTGCCAGCAGCTTAGTCGGGTGGTTGGGGAACAATGAGCAGTTCTTC | CASSLVGWLGNNEQFF
few | NA | TRBJ1-5 | TRBV2 | TGTGCCAGCAGTGGGGACAATCAGCCCCAGCATTTT | CASSGDNQPQHF
few | NA | TRBJ1-5 | TRBV30 | TGTGCCTGGAGTCCGAGGGTCGGGGGCTCCCAGCATTTT | CAWSPRVGGSQHF
NA | NA | TRBJ2-3 | TRBV30 | TGTGCCTGGAGTGGAAGGGATACGCAGTATTTT | CAWSGRDTQYF
NA | TRBD2 | TRBJ2-6 | TRBV19 | TGTGCCAGTAGTGCCCGGTTTAGCGGGAGGGGCTCTGGGGCCAACGTCCTGACTTTC | CASSARFSGRGSGANVLTF
NA | NA | TRBJ2-5 | TRBV29-1 | TGCAGCGTCAAGGCAGGACGACGCAGCGAGACCCAGTACTTC | CSVKAGRRSETQYF
NA | NA | TRBJ2-3 | TRBV4-2 | TGTGCCAGCAGCCAACGGGGGGCCGGGGGCACAGATACGCAGTATTTT | CASSQRGAGGTDTQYF
NA | NA | TRBJ1-4 | TRBV19 | TGTGCCAGTAGTATGCTGGGGGCGGGAGAAAAACTGTTTTTT | CASSMLGAGEKLFF
NA | TRBD2 | TRBJ2-1 | TRBV7-2 | TGTGCCAGCAGACAACTAGCGGGGGGCTACAATGAGCAGTTCTTC | CASRQLAGGYNEQFF
NA | NA | TRBJ1-1 | TRBV10-3 | TGTGCCATCAGGACAGTTTTGAACACTGAAGCTTTCTTT | CAIRTVLNTEAFF
once | NA | TRBJ2-3 | TRBV28 | TGTGCCAGCAGTTTTAGCGACAGGCTTACAGATACGCAGTATTTT | CASSFSDRLTDTQYF
NA | TRBD1 | TRBJ2-7 | TRBV18 | TGTGCCAGCTCACCCTTCGGGACAGGGGCCCACGAGCAGTACTTC | CASSPFGTGAHEQYF
NA | NA | TRBJ1-6 | TRBV7-3 | TGTGCCAGCAGCTTAGGAAGGGATTCACCCCTCCACTTT | CASSLGRDSPLHF
NA | NA | TRBJ1-1 | TRBV10-3 | TGTGCCATCAGGGGGGCGCGCACTGAAGCTTTCTTT | CAIRGARTEAFF
NA | TRBD1 | TRBJ2-5 | TRBV15 | TGTGCCACCAGCATTCGAGGACAGGAGCAAGAGACCCAGTACTTC | CATSIRGQEQETQYF
once | NA | TRBJ2-7 | TRBV6-5 | TGTGCCAGCAAACCGACAGACCCCTCCTACGAGCAGTACTTC | CASKPTDPSYEQYF
NA | TRBD2 | TRBJ2-1 | TRBV9 | TGTGCCAGCAGCGTAGTCCCCCTCGGGGGGGTGGGGGTTTATGAGCAGTTCTTC | CASSVVPLGGVGVYEQFF
NA | NA | TRBJ1-1 | TRBV29-1 | TGCAGCGTTTTAGCTGGGGGGAACACTGAAGCTTTCTTT | CSVLAGGNTEAFF
few | NA | TRBJ1-5 | TRBV29-1 | TGCAGCGTTGCGAACTATAGCAATCAGCCCCAGCATTTT | CSVANYSNQPQHF
few | NA | TRBJ1-5 | TRBV18 | TGTGCCAGCTCACCACCATGGGGGGCCAATCAGCCCCAGCATTTT | CASSPPWGANQPQHF
NA | NA | TRBJ2-5 | TRBV13 | TGTGCCAGCAGCTTTTTGGCGAAAGAGACCCAGTACTTC | CASSFLAKETQYF
NA | NA | TRBJ1-1 | TRBV28 | TGTGCCAGCAGTCATATTCGGTCCCAGGGTAAGAACACTGAAGCTTTCTTT | CASSHIRSQGKNTEAFF
NA | TRBD1 | TRBJ2-7 | TRBV7-2 | TGTGCCAGCTTGGGGGACAGGGGGGCCTACGAGCAGTACTTC | CASLGDRGAYEQYF
once | NA | TRBJ2-7 | TRBV18 | TGTGCCAGCTCACCACCTACAGGGACCTACGAGCAGCACTTC | CASSPPTGTYEQHF
NA | NA | TRBJ1-2 | TRBV9 | TGTGCCAGCAGCGTAGGTTCAGACCCGGGACTATCAGCAGGGGGCTACACCTTC | CASSVGSDPGLSAGGYTF
once | NA | TRBJ2-7 | TRBV10-1 | TGCGCCAGCAGTGAGTCGGATTCGGGCTACGAGCAGTACTTC | CASSESDSGYEQYF
NA | TRBD2 | TRBJ2-1 | TRBV14 | TGTGCCAGCAGCCAAATAAGCAGGGCTAGCGGGAACAATGAGCAGTTCTTC | CASSQISRASGNNEQFF
NA | NA | TRBJ1-2 | TRBV18 | TGTGCCAGCTCACCATCGGGGGATGGCTACACCTTC | CASSPSGDGYTF
NA | NA | TRBJ2-3 | TRBV28 | TGTGCCAGCAGCTTCAGGGGGGACCTATTCAGCACAGATACGCAGTATTTT | CASSFRGDLFSTDTQYF
once | NA | TRBJ2-3 | TRBV30 | TGTGCCTGTTATAGGGAGGACAGGACAGATACGCAGTATTTT | CACYREDRTDTQYF
NA | TRBD1 | TRBJ1-1 | TRBV19 | TGTGCCAGTAGTACCGGACAGGGACACACTGAAGCTTTCTTT | CASSTGQGHTEAFF